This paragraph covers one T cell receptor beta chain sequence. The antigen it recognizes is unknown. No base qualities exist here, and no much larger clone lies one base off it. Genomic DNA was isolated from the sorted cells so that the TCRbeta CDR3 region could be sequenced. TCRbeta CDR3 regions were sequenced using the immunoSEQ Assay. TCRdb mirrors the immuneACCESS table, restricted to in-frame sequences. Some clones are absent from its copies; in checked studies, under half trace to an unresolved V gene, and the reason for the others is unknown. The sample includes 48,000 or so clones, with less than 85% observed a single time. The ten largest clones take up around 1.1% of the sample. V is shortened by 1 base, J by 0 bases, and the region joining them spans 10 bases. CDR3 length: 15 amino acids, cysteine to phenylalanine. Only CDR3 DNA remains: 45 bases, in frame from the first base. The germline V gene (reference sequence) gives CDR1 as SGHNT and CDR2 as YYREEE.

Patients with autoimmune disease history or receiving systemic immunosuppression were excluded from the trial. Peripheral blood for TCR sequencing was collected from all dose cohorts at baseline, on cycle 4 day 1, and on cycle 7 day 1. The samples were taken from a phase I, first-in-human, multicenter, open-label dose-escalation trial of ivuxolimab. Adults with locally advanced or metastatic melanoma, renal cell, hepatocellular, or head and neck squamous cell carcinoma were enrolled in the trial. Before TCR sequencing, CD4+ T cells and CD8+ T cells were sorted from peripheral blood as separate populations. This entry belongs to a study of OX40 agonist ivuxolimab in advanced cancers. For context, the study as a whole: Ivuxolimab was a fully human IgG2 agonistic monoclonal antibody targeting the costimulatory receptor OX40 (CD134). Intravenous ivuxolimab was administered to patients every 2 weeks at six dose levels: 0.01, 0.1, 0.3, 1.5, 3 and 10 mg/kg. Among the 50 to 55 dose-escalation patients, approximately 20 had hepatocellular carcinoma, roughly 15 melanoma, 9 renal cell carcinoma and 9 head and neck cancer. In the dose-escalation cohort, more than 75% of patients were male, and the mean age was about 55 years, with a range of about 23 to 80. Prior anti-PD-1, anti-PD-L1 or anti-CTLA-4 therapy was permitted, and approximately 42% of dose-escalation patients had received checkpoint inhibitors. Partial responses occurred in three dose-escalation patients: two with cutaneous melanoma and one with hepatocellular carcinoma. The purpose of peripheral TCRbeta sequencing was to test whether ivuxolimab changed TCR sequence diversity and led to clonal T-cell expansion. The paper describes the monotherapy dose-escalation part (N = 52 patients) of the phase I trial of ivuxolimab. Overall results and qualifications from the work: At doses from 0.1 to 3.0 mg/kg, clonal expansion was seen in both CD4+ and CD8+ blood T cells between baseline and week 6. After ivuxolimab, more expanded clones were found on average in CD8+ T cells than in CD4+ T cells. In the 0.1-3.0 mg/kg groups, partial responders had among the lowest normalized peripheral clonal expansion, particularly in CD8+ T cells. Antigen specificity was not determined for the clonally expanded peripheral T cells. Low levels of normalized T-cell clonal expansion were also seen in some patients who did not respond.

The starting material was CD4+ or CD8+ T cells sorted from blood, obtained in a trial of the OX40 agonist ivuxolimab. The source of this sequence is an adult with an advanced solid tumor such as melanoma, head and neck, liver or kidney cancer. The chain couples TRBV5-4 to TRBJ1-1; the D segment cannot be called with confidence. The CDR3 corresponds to CASSLRQSMNTEAFF. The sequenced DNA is TGTGCCAGCAGCTTGAGGCAGAGCATGAACACTGAAGCTTTCTTT.